The next 12 T cell receptor beta chains were all read from a single sample in a study of T-cell memory formation after mild COVID-19. TCRdb independently ran MiXCR on the 5' RACE reads; one entry per CDR3 protein. The data contain roughly 250,000 distinct CDR3 sequences, approximately 16% of them singletons. Sequencing was carried out using PBMCs or a T cell subset sorted from them (not recorded which). The source of these receptors is a young man who had mild COVID-19 (a few samples of this study predate the infection). Cell type and time point are not known.

In its sample, this clonotype was seen a few times. J is TRBJ2-7 and V is TRBV5-1; D may correspond to TRBD1 or TRBD2 (5 bases each). V lost 4 bases, J lost 6 bases, and 14 bases lay in between. The CDR3 has 13 residues. Germline V lookup: CDR1 SGHRS, CDR2 YFSETQ. The CDR3 loop is CASSPQPGPEQYF. The CDR3 DNA follows: TGCGCCAGCAGCCCACAACCGGGGCCCGAGCAGTACTTC.

The rearrangement uses TRBV19 and TRBJ2-7; D is uncertain. The length of the CDR3 is 13 residues. CDR1 is LNHDA and CDR2 is SQIVND in the germline V gene (reference sequence). V gave up 5 bases and J gave up 5 bases, with 13 bases separating them. The CDR3 DNA is TGTGCCAGTAGTCCCCCGGCGACCGACGAGCAGTACTTC. Its translation is CASSPPATDEQYF.

V gene TRBV12-3 or TRBV12-4 combines with J gene TRBJ1-5; weak D call: TRBD1 (6 bases). The CDR3 consists of 13 residues. V lost 6 bases and J lost 8, with 14 bases in between. CDR3 nucleotide sequence: TGTGCCAGCAGCCAGGGCAGGGGAGAGCCCCAGCATTTT. Protein sequence: CASSQGRGEPQHF.

This clonotype was counted between two and nine times. V and J are TRBV4-2 and TRBJ2-5; D is uncertain. In germline, CDR1 is LGHNA, CDR2 YNFKEQ. Trimming pared 1 base from V and 4 bases from J, leaving 19 bases between. There are 17 residues in the CDR3. In DNA, the CDR3 is TGTGCCAGCAGCCAAGCAGGTGGTCCAGGTTCGGGAGAGACCCAGTACTTC. This codes for CASSQAGGPGSGETQYF.

This clonotype was recorded at least ten times. The rearrangement uses TRBV12-3 or TRBV12-4 and TRBJ2-5; D might be TRBD1 (6 bases). The CDR3 contains 12 residues. The ends were cut back, 6 bases at V and 4 bases at J, with 9 bases in the middle. The CDR3 sequence: CASRQQGETQYF. CDR3 coding DNA: TGTGCCAGCAGACAACAGGGAGAGACCCAGTACTTC.

The V call is TRBV6-2 or TRBV6-3, the J call TRBJ2-2, with TRBD2 matching 10 bases. V lost 8 bases, J lost 0 bases, and 6 bases stayed unmatched. CDR3 length: 16 amino acids. Germline CDR1 and CDR2: MNHEY and SVGEGT. CDR3 residues: CASPPGLATNTGELFF. The CDR3 bases are TGTGCCAGCCCGCCGGGACTAGCGACGAACACCGGGGAGCTGTTTTTT.

This chain links TRBV4-1 with TRBJ1-1; the D gene is possibly TRBD1 (5 bases). The CDR3 consists of 12 residues. V was trimmed by 4 bases and J by 11 bases, leaving 14 bases between them. The germline gives CDR1 MGHRA, CDR2 YSYEKL. This CDR3 reads CASSPTGTGAFF. The CDR3 nucleotides are TGCGCCAGCAGCCCGACCGGGACTGGGGCTTTCTTT.

This clonotype occurred many times. This rearrangement joins TRBV4-3 to TRBJ2-3; 11 bases map to TRBD1. The CDR3 runs 17 residues. Germline-derived CDR1 and CDR2 are LGHNA and YSLEER. V dropped 0 bases and J dropped 3; count of bases not matched to a gene: 5. The CDR3 sequence: CASSQEGQGVTTDTQYF. The DNA of the CDR3 is TGCGCCAGCAGCCAAGAGGGACAGGGGGTGACGACAGATACGCAGTATTTT.

The J gene is TRBJ1-5, the V gene TRBV20-1; D unclear. The V end lost 3 bases, the J end lost 0 bases, and 9 bases lay between the germline ends. The CDR3 consists of 14 residues. Per germline, CDR1 DFQATT and CDR2 SNEGSKA (reference sequence). CDR3 region: CSASGEFSNQPQHF. The DNA of the CDR3 is TGCAGTGCTAGTGGAGAATTTAGCAATCAGCCCCAGCATTTT.

The V and J genes are TRBV7-2 and TRBJ2-2, with D maybe TRBD2 (6 bases). V lost 4 bases and J lost 4, with 10 bases in between. The CDR3 runs to 14 residues. The germline CDR1 and CDR2 sequences are SGHTA and FQGNSA. For the CDR3, the DNA is TGTGCCAGCAGCTCCACTAGCTTCACCGGGGAGCTGTTTTTT. Its protein is CASSSTSFTGELFF.

The J gene is TRBJ2-1, the V gene TRBV11-2, with D tentatively TRBD2 (5 bases). Per germline, CDR1 SGHAT and CDR2 FQNNGV. The CDR3 is made up of 13 amino acids. Trimming cost V 4 bases and J 11 bases, with 15 bases left between them. The CDR3 sequence is CASSSSLWPKQFF. The CDR3 DNA is TGTGCCAGCAGCTCTAGCTTGTGGCCAAAGCAGTTCTTC. The full variable domain, in which reference TRBV11-2 and TRBJ2-1 provide the parts outside the CDR3, is EAGVAQSPRYKIIEKRQSVAFWCNPISGHATLYWYQQILGQGPKLLIQFQNNGVVDDSQLPKDRFSAERLKGVDSTLKIQPAKLEDSAVYLCASSSSLWPKQFFGPGTRLTVL.

The V and J genes are TRBV7-9 and TRBJ1-6; D remains ambiguous. The CDR3 sequence is 13 residues long. Trimming took 1 base from V and 7 from J, leaving 5 bases between them. The germline V gene encodes CDR1 SEHNR and CDR2 FQNEAQ (reference sequence). The CDR3: CASSLDWNSPLHF. CDR3 nucleotides: TGTGCCAGCAGCTTAGATTGGAATTCACCCCTCCACTTT.